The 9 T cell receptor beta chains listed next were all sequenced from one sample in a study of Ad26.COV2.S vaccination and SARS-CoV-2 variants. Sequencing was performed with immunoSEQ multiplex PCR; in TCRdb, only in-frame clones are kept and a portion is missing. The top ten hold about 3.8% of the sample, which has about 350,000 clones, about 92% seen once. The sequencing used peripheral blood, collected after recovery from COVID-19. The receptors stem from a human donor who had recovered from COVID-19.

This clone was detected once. This CDR3 is CASSASGGTNTGELFF. The CDR3 DNA sequence: TGTGCCAGCAGCGCCAGCGGCGGGACGAACACCGGGGAGCTGTTTTTT. The chain joins TRBV5-5 to TRBJ2-2, with a weak D call TRBD2 (6 bases). CDR3 length equals 16 residues. Looked up from germline, CDR1 is SGHKS and CDR2 is YYEKEE (reference sequence). Trimming removed 4 bases from V and 0 bases from J, with 13 bases in between.

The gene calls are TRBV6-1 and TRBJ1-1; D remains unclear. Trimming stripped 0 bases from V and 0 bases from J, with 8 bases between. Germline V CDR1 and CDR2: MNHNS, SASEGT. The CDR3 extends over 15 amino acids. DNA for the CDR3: TGTGCCAGCAGTGAAGCGCCTTTCATGAACACTGAAGCTTTCTTT. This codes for CASSEAPFMNTEAFF.

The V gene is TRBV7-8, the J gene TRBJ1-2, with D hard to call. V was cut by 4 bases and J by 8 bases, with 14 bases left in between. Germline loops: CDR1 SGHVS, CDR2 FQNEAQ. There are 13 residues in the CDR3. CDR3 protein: CASSSDRYAGYTF. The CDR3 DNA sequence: TGTGCCAGCAGCTCGGACCGCTACGCCGGCTACACCTTC.

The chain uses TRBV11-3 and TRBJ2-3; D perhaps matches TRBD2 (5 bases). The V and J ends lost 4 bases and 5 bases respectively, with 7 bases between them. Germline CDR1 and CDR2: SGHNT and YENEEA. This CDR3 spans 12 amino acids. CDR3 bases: TGTGCCAGCAGCTCGGAGGAAGATACGCAGTATTTT. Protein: CASSSEEDTQYF.

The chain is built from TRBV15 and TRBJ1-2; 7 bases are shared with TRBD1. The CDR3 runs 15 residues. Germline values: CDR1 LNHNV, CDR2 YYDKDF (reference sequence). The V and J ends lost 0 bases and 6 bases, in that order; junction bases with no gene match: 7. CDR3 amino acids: CATSRDLGRGDGYTF. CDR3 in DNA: TGTGCCACCAGCAGAGATCTCGGCAGGGGGGATGGCTACACCTTC.

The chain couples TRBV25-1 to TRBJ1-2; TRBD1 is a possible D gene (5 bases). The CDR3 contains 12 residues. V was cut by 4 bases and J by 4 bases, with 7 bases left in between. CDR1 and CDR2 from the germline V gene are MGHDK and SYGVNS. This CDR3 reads CASSGQPYGYTF. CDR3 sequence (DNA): TGTGCCAGCAGTGGACAGCCCTATGGCTACACCTTC.

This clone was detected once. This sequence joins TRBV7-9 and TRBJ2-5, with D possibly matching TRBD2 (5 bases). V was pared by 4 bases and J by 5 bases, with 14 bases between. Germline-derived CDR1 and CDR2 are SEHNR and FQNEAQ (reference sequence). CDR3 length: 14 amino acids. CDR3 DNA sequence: TGTGCCAGCAGCTCCCCTGAGGGTCGGGAGACCCAGTACTTC. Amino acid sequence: CASSSPEGRETQYF. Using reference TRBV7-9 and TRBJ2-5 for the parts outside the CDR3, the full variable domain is DTGVSQNPRHKITKRGQNVTFRCDPISEHNRLYWYRQTLGQGPEFLTYFQNEAQLEKSRLLSDRFSAERPKGSFSTLEIQRTEQGDSAMYLCASSSPEGRETQYFGPGTRLLVL.

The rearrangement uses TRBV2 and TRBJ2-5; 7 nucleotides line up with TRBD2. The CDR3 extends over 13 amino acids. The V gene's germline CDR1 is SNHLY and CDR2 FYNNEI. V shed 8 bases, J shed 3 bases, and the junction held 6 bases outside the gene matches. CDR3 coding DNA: TGTGCCAGCCCTAAGCGGGGTGAAGAGACCCAGTACTTC. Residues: CASPKRGEETQYF.

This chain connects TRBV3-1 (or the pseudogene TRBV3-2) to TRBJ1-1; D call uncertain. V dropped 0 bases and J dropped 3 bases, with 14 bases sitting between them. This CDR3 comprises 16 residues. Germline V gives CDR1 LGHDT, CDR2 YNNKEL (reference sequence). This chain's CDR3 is CASSQDIRVADTEAFF. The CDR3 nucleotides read TGTGCCAGCAGCCAAGATATTCGGGTAGCGGACACTGAAGCTTTCTTT.